This T cell receptor (beta chain) was identified in a study of OX40 agonist ivuxolimab in advanced cancers. Only in-frame clones appear in the TCRdb table, and some are missing; sequencing was by immunoSEQ multiplex PCR. The sample carries roughly 61,000 clones, 82% recorded once. A history of autoimmune disease or systemic immunosuppression excluded patients. This specimen was CD4+ or CD8+ T cells sorted from blood, taken in a trial of the OX40 agonist ivuxolimab. The source of this sequence is an adult with an advanced solid tumor such as melanoma, head and neck, liver or kidney cancer.

CDR3 sequence: CASNIRGGTEAFF. The CDR3 DNA sequence: TGTGCCAGCAACATCAGGGGCGGCACTGAAGCTTTCTTT. The V gene is TRBV28, the J gene TRBJ1-1, with D possibly matching TRBD1 (6 bases). The V gene lost 7 bases and the J gene lost 4 bases, with 13 bases spanning the gap. This CDR3 has 13 amino acids. Germline CDR1 and CDR2: MDHEN and SYDVKM.